This entry features one TCR beta chain sequence. Germline loops: CDR1 SGHTA, CDR2 FQGNSA. The CDR3 length is 16 residues. The V end lost 3 bases, the J end lost 0 bases, and 15 bases lay between the germline ends. The data were taken from a study of shared clonotypes between healthy human individuals. On the study more broadly: In total, the donors were a couple of women and three men aged 18 to 49.

Here immunoSEQ multiplex PCR was the method, and the copy in TCRdb shows in-frame clones only, minus some. The table records 1 million to 1.3 million clones, about 84% of them present only once. The chain carries TRBV7-2 and TRBJ2-7, with D possibly being TRBD1 or TRBD2 (5 bases each). Specimen: memory CD4+ T cells from PBMCs. Subset described: CD45RA-negative fraction. The receptor was derived from a man aged 18 to 29 in good health. Some clones in this sample may be carry-over from other donors' samples. CDR3 sequence: CASSLPYGTYSYEQYF. CDR3 DNA sequence: TGTGCCAGCAGCTTGCCCTACGGGACCTACTCCTACGAGCAGTACTTC. Together with reference TRBV7-2 and TRBJ2-7, the CDR3 gives the full variable domain: GAGVSQSPSNKVTEKGKDVELRCDPISGHTALYWYRQSLGQGLEFLIYFQGNSAPDKSGLPSDRFSAERTGGSVSTLTIQRTQQEDSAVYLCASSLPYGTYSYEQYFGPGTRLTVT.